Below, 2 T cell receptor beta chains from the same sample are listed, as sequenced in a study of T cell repertoires in cytomegalovirus infection. TCRdb called the reads again in MiXCR, with one record for every CDR3 protein. Among roughly 200,000 distinct CDR3 sequences listed, about a sixth were seen once. The material sequenced was CD8+ T cells from PBMCs. The receptors stem from a human donor in good health (CMV status not recorded). Some clones in this sample may be carry-over from other donors' samples.

The chain links TRBV9 to TRBJ2-2; 11 positions agree with TRBD2. This CDR3 spans 17 amino acids. V was pared by 4 bases and J by 6 bases, with 11 bases of the junction left unmatched. CDR1 and CDR2 from the germline V gene are SGDLS and YYNGEE. The CDR3 DNA is TGTGCCAGCAGCACGACTAGCGGGGCCTCCCGGGCCGGGGAGCTGTTTTTT. Protein sequence: CASSTTSGASRAGELFF.

The rearrangement joins TRBV2 to TRBJ2-7; D possibly matches TRBD1 or TRBD2 (6 bases each). CDR1 is SNHLY and CDR2 is FYNNEI in the germline V gene. The CDR3 length is 15 residues. The V end lost 6 bases, the J end lost 6 bases, and 21 bases lay between the germline ends. Here the CDR3 DNA reads TGTGCCAGCAGGAAACGCGGGACAACTCCTGCCGAGCAGTACTTC. Translation gives CASRKRGTTPAEQYF.